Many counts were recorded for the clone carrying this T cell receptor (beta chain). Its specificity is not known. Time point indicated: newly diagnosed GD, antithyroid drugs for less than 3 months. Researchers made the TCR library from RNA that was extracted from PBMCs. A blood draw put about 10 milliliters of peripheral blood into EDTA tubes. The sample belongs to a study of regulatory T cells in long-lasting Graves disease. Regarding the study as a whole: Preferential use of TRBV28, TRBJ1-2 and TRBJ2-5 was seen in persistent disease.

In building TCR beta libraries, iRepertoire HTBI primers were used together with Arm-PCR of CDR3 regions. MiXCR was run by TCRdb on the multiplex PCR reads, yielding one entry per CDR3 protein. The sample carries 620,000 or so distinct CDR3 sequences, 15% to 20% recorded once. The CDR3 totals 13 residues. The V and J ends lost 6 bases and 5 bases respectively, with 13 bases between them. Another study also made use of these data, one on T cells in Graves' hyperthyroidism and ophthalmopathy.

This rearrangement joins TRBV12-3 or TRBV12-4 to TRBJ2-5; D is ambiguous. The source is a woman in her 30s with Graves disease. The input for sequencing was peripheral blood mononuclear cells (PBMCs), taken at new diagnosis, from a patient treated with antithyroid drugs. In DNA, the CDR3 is TGTGCCAGCAGCCCTTTCACGTCGGAGACCCAGTACTTC. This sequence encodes CASSPFTSETQYF.